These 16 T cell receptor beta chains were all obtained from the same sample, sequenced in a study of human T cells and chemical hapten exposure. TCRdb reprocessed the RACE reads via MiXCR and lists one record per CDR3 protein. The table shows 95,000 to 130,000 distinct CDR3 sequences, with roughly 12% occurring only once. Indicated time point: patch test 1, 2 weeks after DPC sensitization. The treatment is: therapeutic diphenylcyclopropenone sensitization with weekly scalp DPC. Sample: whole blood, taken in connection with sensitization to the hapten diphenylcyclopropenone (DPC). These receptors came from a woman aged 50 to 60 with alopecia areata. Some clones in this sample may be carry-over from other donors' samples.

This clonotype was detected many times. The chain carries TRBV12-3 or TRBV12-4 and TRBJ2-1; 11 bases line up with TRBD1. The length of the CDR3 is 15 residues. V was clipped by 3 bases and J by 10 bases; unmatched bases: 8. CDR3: CASSFPGTGGREQFF. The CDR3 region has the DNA TGTGCCAGCAGTTTTCCCGGGACAGGGGGTCGGGAGCAGTTCTTC.

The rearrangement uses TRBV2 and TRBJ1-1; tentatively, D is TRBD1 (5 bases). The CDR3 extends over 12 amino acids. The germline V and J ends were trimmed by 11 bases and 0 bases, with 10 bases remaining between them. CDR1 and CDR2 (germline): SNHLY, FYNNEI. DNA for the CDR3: TGTGCCCGGGGACGGCTGAACACTGAAGCTTTCTTT. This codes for CARGRLNTEAFF.

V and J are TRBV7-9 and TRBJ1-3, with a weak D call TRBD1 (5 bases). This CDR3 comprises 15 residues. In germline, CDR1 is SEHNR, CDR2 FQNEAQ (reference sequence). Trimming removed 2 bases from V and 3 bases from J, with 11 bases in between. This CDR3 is CASSLLGDFGNTIYF. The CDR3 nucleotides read TGTGCCAGCAGCTTATTGGGGGACTTTGGAAACACCATATATTTT.

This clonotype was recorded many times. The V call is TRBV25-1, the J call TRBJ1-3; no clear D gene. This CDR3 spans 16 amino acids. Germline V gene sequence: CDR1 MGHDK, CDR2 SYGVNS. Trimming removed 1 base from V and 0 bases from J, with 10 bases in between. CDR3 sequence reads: CASSESGSPSGNTIYF. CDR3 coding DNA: TGTGCCAGCAGTGAATCCGGGTCGCCCTCTGGAAACACCATATATTTT. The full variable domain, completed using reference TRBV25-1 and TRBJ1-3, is EADIYQTPRYLVIGTGKKITLECSQTMGHDKMYWYQQDPGMELHLIHYSYGVNSTEKGDLSSESTVSRIRTEHFPLTLESARPSHTSQYLCASSESGSPSGNTIYFGEGSWLTVV.

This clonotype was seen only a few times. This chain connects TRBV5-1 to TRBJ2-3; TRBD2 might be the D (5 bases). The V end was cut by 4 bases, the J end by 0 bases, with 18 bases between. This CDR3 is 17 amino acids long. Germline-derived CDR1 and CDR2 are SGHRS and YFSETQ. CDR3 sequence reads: CASSLTRGRSSTDTQYF. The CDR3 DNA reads TGCGCCAGCAGCCTCACCCGGGGTCGTTCCAGCACAGATACGCAGTATTTT.

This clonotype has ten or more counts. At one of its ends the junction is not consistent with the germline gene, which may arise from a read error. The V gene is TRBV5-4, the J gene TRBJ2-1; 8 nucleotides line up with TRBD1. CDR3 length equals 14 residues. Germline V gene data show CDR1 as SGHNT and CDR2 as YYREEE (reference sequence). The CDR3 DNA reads TGTGCCAGCAGCCTAGCGTCGGGACAGGTAGAACTGGCTTTC. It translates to CASSLASGQVELAF.

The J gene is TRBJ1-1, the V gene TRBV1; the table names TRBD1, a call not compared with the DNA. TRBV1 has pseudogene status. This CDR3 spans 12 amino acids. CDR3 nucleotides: TGCACCAGCAGCCAAGATGAACAGGGGGCTTTCTTT. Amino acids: CTSSQDEQGAFF.

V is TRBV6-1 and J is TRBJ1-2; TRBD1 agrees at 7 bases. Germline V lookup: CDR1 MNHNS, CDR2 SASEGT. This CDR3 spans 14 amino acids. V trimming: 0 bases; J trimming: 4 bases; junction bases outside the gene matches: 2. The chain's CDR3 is CASSEAGQRYGYTF. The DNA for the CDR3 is TGTGCCAGCAGTGAAGCGGGACAGCGCTATGGCTACACCTTC.

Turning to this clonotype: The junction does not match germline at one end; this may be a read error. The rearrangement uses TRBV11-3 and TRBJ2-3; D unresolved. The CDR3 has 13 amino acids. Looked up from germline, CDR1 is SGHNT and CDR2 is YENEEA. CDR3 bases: TGTGCCAGCAGCCCCCCAACCACAAATACGCAGTATTTT. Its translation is CASSPPTTNTQYF. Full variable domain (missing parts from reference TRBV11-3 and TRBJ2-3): EAGVVQSPRYKIIEKKQPVAFWCNPISGHNTLYWYLQNLGQGPELLIRYENEEAVDDSQLPKDRFSAERLKGVDSTLKIQPAELGDSAVYLCASSPPTTNTQYFGPGTRLTVL.

CDR3 sequence (DNA): TGTGCCAGCAGTCAGACTAGCGGGGGGCAAGAGACCCAGTACTTC. This encodes CASSQTSGGQETQYF. The gene calls are TRBV6-6 and TRBJ2-5; 13 bases are shared with TRBD2. Germline V CDR1 and CDR2: MNHNY, SVGAGI (reference sequence). The CDR3 is made up of 15 amino acids. J gave up 2 bases and V 5 bases, and 2 bases lay outside the gene matches.

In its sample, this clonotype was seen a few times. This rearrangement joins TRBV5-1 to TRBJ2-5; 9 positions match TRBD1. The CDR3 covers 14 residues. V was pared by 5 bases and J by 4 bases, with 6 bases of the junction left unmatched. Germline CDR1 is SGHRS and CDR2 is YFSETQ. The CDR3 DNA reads TGCGCCAGCAGACTGGGGACAGGGATAGAGACCCAGTACTTC. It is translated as CASRLGTGIETQYF.

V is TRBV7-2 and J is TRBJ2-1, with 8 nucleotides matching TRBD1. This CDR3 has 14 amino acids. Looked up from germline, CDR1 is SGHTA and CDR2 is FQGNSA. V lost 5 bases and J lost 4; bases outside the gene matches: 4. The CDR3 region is CASSRTGPYNEQFF. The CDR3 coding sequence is TGTGCCAGCAGCCGGACAGGGCCTTACAATGAGCAGTTCTTC.

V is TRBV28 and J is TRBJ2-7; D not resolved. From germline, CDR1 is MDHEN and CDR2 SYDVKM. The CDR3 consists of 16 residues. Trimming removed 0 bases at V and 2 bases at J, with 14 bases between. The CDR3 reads CASSLWTLERTYEQYF. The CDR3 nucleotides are TGTGCCAGCAGTTTATGGACGCTCGAGCGTACCTACGAGCAGTACTTC.

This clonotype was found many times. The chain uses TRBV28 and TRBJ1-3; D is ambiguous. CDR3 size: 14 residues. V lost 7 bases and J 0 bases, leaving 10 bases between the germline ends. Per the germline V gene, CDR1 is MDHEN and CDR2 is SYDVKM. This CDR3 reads CASIGRGSGNTIYF. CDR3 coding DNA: TGTGCCAGCATAGGGCGGGGCTCTGGAAACACCATATATTTT.

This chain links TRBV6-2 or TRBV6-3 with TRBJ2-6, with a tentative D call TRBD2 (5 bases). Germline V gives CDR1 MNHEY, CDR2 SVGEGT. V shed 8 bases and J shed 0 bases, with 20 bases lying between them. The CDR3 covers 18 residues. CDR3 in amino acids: CASGPPGRLYSGANVLTF. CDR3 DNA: TGTGCCAGCGGACCACCGGGGAGACTATACTCTGGGGCCAACGTCCTGACTTTC.

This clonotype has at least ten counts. The CDR3 here is CASSLEGQGFTQYF. The CDR3 bases are TGTGCCAGCAGCTTGGAAGGGCAGGGTTTCACGCAGTACTTC. J is TRBJ2-7 and V is TRBV5-5, with D perhaps matching TRBD1 (5 bases). Trimming removed 0 bases from V and 9 bases from J, with 16 bases in between. The CDR3 loop spans 14 amino acids. Per the germline V gene, CDR1 is SGHKS and CDR2 is YYEKEE (reference sequence).